The clone carrying this TCR beta chain was seen only once. The antigen is unknown. With a J-beta primer mix and a sample-barcoded 5' primer, a second PCR ran roughly 6 to 11 cycles. TCRdb passed the 5' RACE reads through MiXCR, listing each CDR3 protein once. The sample shows around 800,000 distinct CDR3 sequences, around 24% of them seen only once. The sample originates from a study of blood T cells in healthy people across ages. Each donor supplied ten milliliters of peripheral blood. Study-wide results and limits: Underestimates were what the diversity estimates from one million T cells were considered to be.

This CDR3 comprises 14 residues. With V trimmed by 8 bases and J by 7 bases, 11 bases remained unmatched. Germline CDR1 reads MNHEY; CDR2 reads SMNVEV (reference sequence). These same data were also listed under a study on T cells of mothers and their children. Per that paper: Random nucleotides (2-4) and sample barcodes were added by the M1S primer used in the second PCR.

The rearrangement links TRBV27 to TRBJ2-7; 10 nucleotides line up with TRBD1. The receptor was isolated from a boy aged 5-17 years in good health. The sample was blood. CDR3 region: CASGDRGPELEQYF. The CDR3 DNA sequence: TGTGCCAGCGGTGACAGGGGGCCCGAACTGGAGCAGTACTTC.